Listed below are T cell receptor beta chains from one sample, sequenced in a study of CD8 T cells in ankylosing spondylitis. Each CDR3 protein is one row after TCRdb ran MiXCR on the 5' RACE reads. In the table there are 300,000 to 350,000 distinct CDR3 sequences, about a fifth of which are singletons. The source material was blood, either unsorted or a sorted T cell fraction (not recorded which). The receptors were gathered from a female donor with ankylosing spondylitis or in good health (not recorded which). Both conserved end residues are part of each CDR3. A D gene is named only where the DNA matches it firmly. Expanded clones get a size class; other rows say once, few or many, or leave the size out.

J gene	D gene	clone size	CDR3 length	V gene	CDR3 DNA	CDR3 protein
TRBJ2-7	TRBD2	medium-sized	15	TRBV20-1	TGCAGTGCCCTGCCTACACTAGCGGATCACTACGAGCAGTACTTC	CSALPTLADHYEQYF
TRBJ2-1	.	.	14	TRBV15	TGTGCCACCAGCAGAGATCCGGGGGCAGGTGAGCAGTTCTTC	CATSRDPGAGEQFF
TRBJ2-7	TRBD2	.	19	TRBV10-3	TGTGCCATCAGTGAGTCCGGGACTAGCGGGAGTGGGGGATTCTACGAGCAGTACTTC	CAISESGTSGSGGFYEQYF
TRBJ2-2	.	.	14	TRBV7-2	TGTGCCAGCTGTAGATTGCGAAACACCGGGGAGCTGTTTTTT	CASCRLRNTGELFF
TRBJ2-7	.	few	17	TRBV6-2/TRBV6-3	TGTGCCAGCAGTCAACCCGGACTACTCTTATACAGGGTTGAGCAGTACTTC	CASSQPGLLLYRVEQYF
TRBJ1-3	.	few	16	TRBV10-3	TGTGCCATCAGTGAGTCGACCTTCACTTCTGGAAACACCATATATTTT	CAISESTFTSGNTIYF
TRBJ1-1	.	.	14	TRBV5-4	TGTGCCTCCTACGAACAGGGAGCGAACACTGAAGCTTTCTTT	CASYEQGANTEAFF
TRBJ2-1	TRBD1	.	15	TRBV12-3/TRBV12-4	TGTGCCAGCAGTCCCGGGACAGGCCTCTACAATGAGCAGTTCTTC	CASSPGTGLYNEQFF
TRBJ2-7	TRBD1	few	15	TRBV5-1	TGCGCCAGCAGCTTAGGACAGGGGGCCGGTTACGAGCAGTACTTC	CASSLGQGAGYEQYF
TRBJ2-1	.	.	20	TRBV27	TGTGCCAGCACCCCTCAAGACTGGGGCATGGGGCCTTACTCCGGCAATGAGCAGTTCTTC	CASTPQDWGMGPYSGNEQFF
TRBJ2-1	TRBD2	.	15	TRBV4-2	TGTGCCAGCAGCCAAGACGGCGGGAGGTACAATGAGCAGTTCTTC	CASSQDGGRYNEQFF
TRBJ2-3	.	few	13	TRBV4-3	TGCGCCAGCAGCCAAGAGGATTGGGATACGCAGTATTTT	CASSQEDWDTQYF
TRBJ1-6	.	few	15	TRBV7-7	TGTGCCAGCAGTCGGGACCTACAGAAGAATTCACCCCTCCACTTT	CASSRDLQKNSPLHF
TRBJ1-1	.	.	17	TRBV21-1	TGTGCCAGCAGCAGGAGATGTCCAAATTCGATTGGGACTGAAGCTTTCTTT	CASSRRCPNSIGTEAFF
TRBJ2-1	.	few	15	TRBV18	TGTGCCAGCTCACCAGGGACGCGCCAGGGCAATGAGCAGTTCTTC	CASSPGTRQGNEQFF
TRBJ2-7	TRBD2	few	15	TRBV20-1	TGCAGTGCGTCGCGAACACTAGCGGGAGCGTACGAGCAGTACTTC	CSASRTLAGAYEQYF
TRBJ2-5	TRBD2	.	14	TRBV7-9	TGTGCCAGCAGCCCTACGGGGGGTTGGGAGACCCAGTACTTC	CASSPTGGWETQYF
TRBJ2-3	.	.	14	TRBV20-1	TGCAGTGCTAGAGTCGGACTTATCACAGATACGCAGTATTTT	CSARVGLITDTQYF